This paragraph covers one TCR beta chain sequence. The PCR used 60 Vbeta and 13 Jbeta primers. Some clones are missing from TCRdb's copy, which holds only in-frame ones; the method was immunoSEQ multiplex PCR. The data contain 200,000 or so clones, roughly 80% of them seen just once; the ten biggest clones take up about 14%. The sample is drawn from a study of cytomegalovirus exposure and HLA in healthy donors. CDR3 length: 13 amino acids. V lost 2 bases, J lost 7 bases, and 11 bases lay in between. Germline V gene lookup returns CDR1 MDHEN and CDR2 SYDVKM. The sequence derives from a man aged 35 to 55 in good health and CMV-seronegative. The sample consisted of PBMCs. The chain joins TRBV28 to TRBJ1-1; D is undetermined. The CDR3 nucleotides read TGTGCCAGCAGTTTAAGCGGAAGGTTTGAAGCTTTCTTT. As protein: CASSLSGRFEAFF.